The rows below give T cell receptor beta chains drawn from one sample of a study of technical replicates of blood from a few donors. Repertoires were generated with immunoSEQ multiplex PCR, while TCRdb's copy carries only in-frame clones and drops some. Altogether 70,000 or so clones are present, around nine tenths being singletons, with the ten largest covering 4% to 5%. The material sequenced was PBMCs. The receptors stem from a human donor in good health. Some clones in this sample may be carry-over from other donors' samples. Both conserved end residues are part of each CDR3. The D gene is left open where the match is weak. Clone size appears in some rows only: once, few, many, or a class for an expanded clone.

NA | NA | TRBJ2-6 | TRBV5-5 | CASSGYKELFGANVLTF | TGTGCCAGCAGCGGGTACAAGGAGTTATTTGGGGCCAACGTCCTGACTTTC
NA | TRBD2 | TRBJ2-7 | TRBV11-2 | CASSLATSGRVNYYEQYF | TGTGCCAGCAGCTTAGCGACTAGCGGGAGGGTGAATTACTACGAGCAGTACTTC
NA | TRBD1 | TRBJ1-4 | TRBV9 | CASSGDRDRENEKLFF | TGTGCCAGCAGCGGAGACAGGGATAGAGAGAATGAAAAACTGTTTTTT
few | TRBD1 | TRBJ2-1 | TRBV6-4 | CASSGGGEGNEQFF | TGTGCCAGCAGTGGAGGGGGCGAAGGCAATGAGCAGTTCTTC
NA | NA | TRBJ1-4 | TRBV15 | CATSRDPGQGGEKLFF | TGTGCCACCAGCAGAGATCCCGGGCAGGGTGGTGAAAAACTGTTTTTT
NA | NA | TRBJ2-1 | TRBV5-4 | CASSFDNEQFF | TGTGCCAGCAGCTTCGACAATGAGCAGTTCTTC
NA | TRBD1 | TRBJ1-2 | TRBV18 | CASSPGKGAAGYTF | TGTGCCAGCTCACCCGGGAAGGGGGCGGCTGGCTACACCTTC
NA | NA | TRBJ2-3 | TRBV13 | CASSLVGAEDTQYF | TGTGCCAGCAGCTTAGTAGGGGCAGAGGATACGCAGTATTTT
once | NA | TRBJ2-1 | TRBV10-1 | CASSGWTSNNEQFF | TGCGCCAGCAGTGGGTGGACTTCGAACAATGAGCAGTTCTTC
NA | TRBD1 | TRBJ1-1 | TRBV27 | CASRLDRVNTEAFF | TGTGCCAGCAGGCTGGACAGGGTGAACACTGAAGCTTTCTTT
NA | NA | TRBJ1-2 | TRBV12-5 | CASGLGTAIWYGYTF | TGTGCTAGTGGTTTGGGGACAGCGATTTGGTATGGCTACACCTTC
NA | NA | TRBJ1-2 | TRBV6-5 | CASSYSGARGYTF | TGTGCCAGCAGTTACTCGGGGGCTAGGGGCTACACCTTC
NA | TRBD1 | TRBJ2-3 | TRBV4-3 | CASSQDRQGIDTQYF | TGCGCCAGCAGCCAAGATCGACAGGGGATAGATACGCAGTATTTT
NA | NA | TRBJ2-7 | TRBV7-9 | CATSDQGMNEQYF | TGTGCCACCTCCGACCAGGGTATGAACGAGCAGTACTTC
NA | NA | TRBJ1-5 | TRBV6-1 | CASSETTEQSNQPQHF | TGTGCCAGCAGTGAAACGACAGAGCAGAGCAATCAGCCCCAGCATTTT
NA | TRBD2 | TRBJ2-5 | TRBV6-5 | CASSWGGRARETQYF | TGTGCCAGCAGTTGGGGCGGGAGGGCCCGAGAGACCCAGTACTTC
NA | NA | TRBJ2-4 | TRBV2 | CASGTTSTNIQYF | TGTGCCAGCGGAACAACTAGCACAAACATTCAGTACTTC
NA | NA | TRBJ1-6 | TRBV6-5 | CASRGGGVPLHF | TGTGCCAGCAGAGGCGGGGGGGTACCCCTCCACTTT
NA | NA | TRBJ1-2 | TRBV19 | CASSVVTEANYGYTF | TGTGCCAGTAGTGTCGTGACAGAGGCTAACTATGGCTACACCTTC
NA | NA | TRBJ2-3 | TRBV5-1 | CASSLGVRLITDTQYF | TGCGCCAGCAGCTTGGGAGTGCGGCTAATCACAGATACGCAGTATTTT
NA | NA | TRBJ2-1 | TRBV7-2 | CASSSRRFQNEQFF | TGTGCCAGCAGCTCGCGGCGGTTTCAGAATGAGCAGTTCTTC
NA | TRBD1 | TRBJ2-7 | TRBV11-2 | CASSGQGYEQYF | TGTGCCAGCAGCGGACAGGGTTACGAGCAGTACTTC
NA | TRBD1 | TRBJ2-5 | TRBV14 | CASTPGTGEGTQYF | TGTGCCAGCACCCCCGGGACAGGAGAAGGGACCCAGTACTTC
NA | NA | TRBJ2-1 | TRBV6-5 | CASIRGNEQFF | TGTGCCAGCATAAGGGGCAATGAGCAGTTCTTC
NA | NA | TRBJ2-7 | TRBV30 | CAWGEGTKRREQYF | TGTGCCTGGGGGGAGGGGACAAAACGGAGAGAGCAGTACTTC
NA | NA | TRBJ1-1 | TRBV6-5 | CASRRGGTEAFF | TGTGCCAGCAGGAGGGGGGGGACTGAAGCTTTCTTT
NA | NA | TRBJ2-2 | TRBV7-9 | CASSLTTDFTGELFF | TGTGCCAGCAGCTTAACCACAGATTTCACCGGGGAGCTGTTTTTT
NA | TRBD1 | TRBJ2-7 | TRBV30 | CAWSVSQGAAEQYF | TGTGCCTGGAGTGTAAGTCAGGGGGCCGCCGAGCAGTACTTC
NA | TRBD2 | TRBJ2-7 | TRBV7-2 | CASKEKRTSGAEQYF | TGTGCCAGCAAGGAGAAGCGGACTAGCGGGGCCGAGCAGTACTTC
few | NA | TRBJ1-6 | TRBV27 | CASSARDAYNSPLHF | TGTGCCAGCAGTGCCAGGGATGCCTATAATTCACCCCTCCACTTT
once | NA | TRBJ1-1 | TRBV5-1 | CASSLLGDTEAFF | TGCGCCAGCAGCTTGCTAGGGGACACTGAAGCTTTCTTT
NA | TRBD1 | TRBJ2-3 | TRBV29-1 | CSVDTGQGSLTQYF | TGCAGCGTTGACACTGGACAGGGGTCCCTGACGCAGTATTTT
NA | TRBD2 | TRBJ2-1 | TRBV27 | CASSLTLAGSYYNEQFF | TGTGCCAGCAGTTTAACACTAGCGGGGAGCTACTACAATGAGCAGTTCTTC
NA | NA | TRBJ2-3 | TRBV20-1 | CSAIQGDTQYF | TGCAGTGCAATTCAGGGGGATACGCAGTATTTT
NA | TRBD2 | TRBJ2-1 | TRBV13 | CASSLLGGGPVYNEQFF | TGTGCCAGCAGCTTACTCGGGGGGGGGCCAGTTTACAATGAGCAGTTCTTC
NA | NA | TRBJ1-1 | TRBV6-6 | CASSLGTLRNTEAFF | TGTGCCAGCAGTTTGGGGACACTTCGGAACACTGAAGCTTTCTTT
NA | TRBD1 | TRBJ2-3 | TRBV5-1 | CASSSGQGNTDTQYF | TGCGCCAGCAGCTCCGGACAGGGGAACACAGATACGCAGTATTTT
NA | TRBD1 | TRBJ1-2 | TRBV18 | CASIGQGDGYTF | TGTGCCAGCATTGGACAGGGGGATGGCTACACCTTC
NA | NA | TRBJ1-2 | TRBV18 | CASSQTGQPLNYGYTF | TGTGCCAGCTCACAAACGGGTCAACCTTTAAACTATGGCTACACCTTC
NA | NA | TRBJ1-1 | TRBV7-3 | CASSHGGLGEAFF | TGTGCCAGCAGCCACGGGGGATTAGGTGAAGCTTTCTTT
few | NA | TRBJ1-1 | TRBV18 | CASSPPAGAEAFF | TGTGCCAGCTCACCACCGGCGGGGGCTGAAGCTTTCTTT
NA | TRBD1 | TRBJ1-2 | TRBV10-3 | CASGGQGDHGYTF | TGTGCCTCGGGGGGACAGGGGGATCATGGCTACACCTTC
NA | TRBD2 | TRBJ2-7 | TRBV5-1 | CASSAGTSGSYEQYF | TGCGCCAGCAGCGCCGGGACTAGCGGTTCCTACGAGCAGTACTTC
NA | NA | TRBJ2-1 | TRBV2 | CASSGRDTYNEQFF | TGTGCCAGCAGTGGCCGGGACACCTACAATGAGCAGTTCTTC
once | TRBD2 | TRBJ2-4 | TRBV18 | CASSPSRAGENIQYF | TGTGCCAGCTCACCCTCACGAGCGGGAGAAAACATTCAGTACTTC
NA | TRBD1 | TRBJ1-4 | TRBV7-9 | CASSGELGQGGEKLFF | TGTGCCAGCAGCGGGGAATTGGGACAGGGTGGAGAAAAACTGTTTTTT
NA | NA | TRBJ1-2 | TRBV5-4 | CASSFFGAPNYGYTF | TGTGCCAGCAGCTTTTTTGGGGCCCCTAACTATGGCTACACCTTC
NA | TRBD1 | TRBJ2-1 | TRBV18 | CASSGTGGPNEQFF | TGTGCCAGCTCCGGGACAGGGGGCCCGAATGAGCAGTTCTTC
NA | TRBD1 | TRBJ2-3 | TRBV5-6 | CASSQRDRVNTQYF | TGTGCCAGCAGCCAACGGGACAGGGTGAATACGCAGTATTTT
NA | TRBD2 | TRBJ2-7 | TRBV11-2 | CASRSGGYEQYF | TGTGCCAGCAGATCGGGGGGCTACGAGCAGTACTTC
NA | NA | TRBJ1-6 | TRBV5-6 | CASSWRRPYNSPLHF | TGTGCCAGCAGCTGGAGGAGGCCCTATAATTCACCCCTCCACTTT
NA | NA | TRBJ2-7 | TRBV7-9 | CASSLGTVYEQYF | TGTGCCAGCAGCTTAGGGACAGTCTACGAGCAGTACTTC
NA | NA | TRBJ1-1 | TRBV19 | CASIPLGGLGEAFF | TGTGCCAGTATTCCCTTGGGGGGGCTCGGTGAAGCTTTCTTT
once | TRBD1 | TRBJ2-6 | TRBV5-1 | CASSQTGIPLKDGANVLTF | TGCGCCAGCAGCCAGACAGGGATCCCACTTAAGGATGGGGCCAACGTCCTGACTTTC